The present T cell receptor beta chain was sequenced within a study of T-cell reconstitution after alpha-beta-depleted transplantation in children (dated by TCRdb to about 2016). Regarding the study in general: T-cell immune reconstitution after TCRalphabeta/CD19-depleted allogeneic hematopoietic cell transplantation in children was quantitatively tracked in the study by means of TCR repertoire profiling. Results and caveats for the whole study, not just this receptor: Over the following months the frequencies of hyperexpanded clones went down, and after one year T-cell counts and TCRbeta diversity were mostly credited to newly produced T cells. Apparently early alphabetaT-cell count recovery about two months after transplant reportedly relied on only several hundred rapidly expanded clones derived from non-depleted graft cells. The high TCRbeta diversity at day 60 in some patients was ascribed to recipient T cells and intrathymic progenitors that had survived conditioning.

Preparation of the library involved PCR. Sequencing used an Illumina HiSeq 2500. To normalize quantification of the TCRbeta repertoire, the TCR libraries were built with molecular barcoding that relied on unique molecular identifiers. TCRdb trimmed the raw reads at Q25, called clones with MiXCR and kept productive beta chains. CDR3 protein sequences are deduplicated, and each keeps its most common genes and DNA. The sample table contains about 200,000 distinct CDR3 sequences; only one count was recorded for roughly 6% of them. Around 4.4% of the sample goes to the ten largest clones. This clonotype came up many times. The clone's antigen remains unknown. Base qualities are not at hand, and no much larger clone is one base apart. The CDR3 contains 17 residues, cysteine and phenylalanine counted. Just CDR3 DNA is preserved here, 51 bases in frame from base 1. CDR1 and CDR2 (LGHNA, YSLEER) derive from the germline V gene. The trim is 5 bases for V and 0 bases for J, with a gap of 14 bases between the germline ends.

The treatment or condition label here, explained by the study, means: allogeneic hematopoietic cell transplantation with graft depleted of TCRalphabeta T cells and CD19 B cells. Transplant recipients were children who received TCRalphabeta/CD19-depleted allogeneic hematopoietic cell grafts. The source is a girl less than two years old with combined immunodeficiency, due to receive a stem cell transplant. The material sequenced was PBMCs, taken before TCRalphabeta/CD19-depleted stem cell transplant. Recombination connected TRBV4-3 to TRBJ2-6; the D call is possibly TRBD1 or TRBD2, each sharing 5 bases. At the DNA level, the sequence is TGCGCCAGCAGCTTAAGGTGGGGGATCTCTGGGGCCAACGTCCTGACTTTC. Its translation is CASSLRWGISGANVLTF.